The entry below describes one T cell receptor (beta chain). Its antigen is not identified. The V gene end was trimmed by 3 bases and the J gene end by 0 bases; junction bases not matched to a gene: 8. Germline V gives CDR1 MDHEN, CDR2 SYDVKM. The CDR3 sequence is 19 residues long. Profiling relied on immunoSEQ multiplex PCR, and the TCRdb table lists in-frame clones only, not all of them. The sample lists over 100,000 clones; approximately 93% were seen once. This sample was included in a study of graft-versus-host responses after intestinal transplantation. The TCR comes from a human donor who was the organ donor for an intestinal transplant. This chain links TRBV28 with TRBJ2-7, with 16 bases fitting TRBD2. The input for sequencing was unstimulated CD8+ T cells sorted from spleen or lymph node cells, taken before transplant. CDR3 sequence (DNA): TGTGCCAGCAGTTTTCAGGAGGGACTAGCGGGAGGGCTCTCCTACGAGCAGTACTTC. Encoded protein: CASSFQEGLAGGLSYEQYF.